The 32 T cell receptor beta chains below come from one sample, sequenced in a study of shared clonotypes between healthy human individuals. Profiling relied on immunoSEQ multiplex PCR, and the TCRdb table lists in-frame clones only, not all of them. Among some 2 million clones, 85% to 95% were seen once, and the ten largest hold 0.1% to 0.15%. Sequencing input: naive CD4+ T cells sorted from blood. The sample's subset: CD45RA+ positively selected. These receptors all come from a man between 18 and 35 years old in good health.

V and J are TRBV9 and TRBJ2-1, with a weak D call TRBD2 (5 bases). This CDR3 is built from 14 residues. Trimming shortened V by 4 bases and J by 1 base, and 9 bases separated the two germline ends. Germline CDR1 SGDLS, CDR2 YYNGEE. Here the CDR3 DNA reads TGTGCCAGCAGCCCGGGGAGTTCCTACAATGAGCAGTTCTTC. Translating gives CASSPGSSYNEQFF.

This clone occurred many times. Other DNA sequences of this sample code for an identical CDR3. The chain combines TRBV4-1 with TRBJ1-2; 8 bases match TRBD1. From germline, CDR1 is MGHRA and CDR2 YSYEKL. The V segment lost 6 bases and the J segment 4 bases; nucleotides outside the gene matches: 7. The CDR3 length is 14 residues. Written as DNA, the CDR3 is TGCGCCAGCAGGCAGGACAGGGATTCCTATGGCTACACCTTC. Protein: CASRQDRDSYGYTF.

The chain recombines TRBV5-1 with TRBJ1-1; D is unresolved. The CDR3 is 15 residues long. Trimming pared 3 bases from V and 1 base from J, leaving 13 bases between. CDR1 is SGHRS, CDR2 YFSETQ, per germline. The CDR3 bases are TGCGCCAGCAGCTCTCCCTTCAAAGAGAACACTGAAGCTTTCTTT. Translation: CASSSPFKENTEAFF. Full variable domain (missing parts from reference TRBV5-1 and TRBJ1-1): KAGVTQTPRYLIKTRGQQVTLSCSPISGHRSVSWYQQTPGQGLQFLFEYFSETQRNKGNFPGRFSGRQFSNSRSEMNVSTLELGDSALYLCASSSPFKENTEAFFGQGTRLTVV.

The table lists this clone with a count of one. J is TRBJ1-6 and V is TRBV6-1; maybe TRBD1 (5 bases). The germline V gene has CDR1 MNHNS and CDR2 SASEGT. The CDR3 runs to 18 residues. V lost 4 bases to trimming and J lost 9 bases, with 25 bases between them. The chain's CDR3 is CASSVTGPDRPPGSPLHF. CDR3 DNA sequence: TGTGCCAGCAGTGTTACGGGACCTGATCGACCACCGGGTTCACCCCTCCACTTT.

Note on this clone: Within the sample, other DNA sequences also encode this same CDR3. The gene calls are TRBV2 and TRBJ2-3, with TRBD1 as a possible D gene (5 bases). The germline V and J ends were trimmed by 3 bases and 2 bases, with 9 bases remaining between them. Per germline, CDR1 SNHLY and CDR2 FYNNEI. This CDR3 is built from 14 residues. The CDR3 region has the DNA TGTGCCAGCAGTGACCGACAGTCCACAGATACGCAGTATTTT. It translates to CASSDRQSTDTQYF.

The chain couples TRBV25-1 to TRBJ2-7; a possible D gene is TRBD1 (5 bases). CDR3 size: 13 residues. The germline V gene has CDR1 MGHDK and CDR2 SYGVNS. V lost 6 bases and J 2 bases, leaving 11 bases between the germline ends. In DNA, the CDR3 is TGTGCCAGCAGCGGACAAATTCCCTACGAGCAGTACTTC. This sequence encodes CASSGQIPYEQYF.

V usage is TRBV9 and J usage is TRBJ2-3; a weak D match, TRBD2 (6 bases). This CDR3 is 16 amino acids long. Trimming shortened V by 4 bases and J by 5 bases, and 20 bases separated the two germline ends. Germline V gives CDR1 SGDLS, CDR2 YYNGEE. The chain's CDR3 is CASSLQEGRVVDTQYF. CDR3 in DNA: TGTGCCAGCAGCCTACAGGAGGGGAGAGTAGTAGATACGCAGTATTTT.

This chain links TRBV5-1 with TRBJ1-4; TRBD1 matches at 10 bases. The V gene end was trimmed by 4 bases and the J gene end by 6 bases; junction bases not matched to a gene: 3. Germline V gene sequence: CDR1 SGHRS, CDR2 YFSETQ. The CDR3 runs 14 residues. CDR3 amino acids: CASSKTGGHEKLFF. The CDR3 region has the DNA TGCGCCAGCAGCAAGACAGGGGGCCATGAAAAACTGTTTTTT.

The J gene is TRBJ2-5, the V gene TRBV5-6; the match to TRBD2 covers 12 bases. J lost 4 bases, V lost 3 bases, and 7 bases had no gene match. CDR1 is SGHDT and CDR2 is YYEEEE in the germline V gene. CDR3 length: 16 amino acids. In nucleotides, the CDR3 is TGTGCCAGCAGCTCCAGACTAGCGGGGGCGGTAGAGACCCAGTACTTC. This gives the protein CASSSRLAGAVETQYF.

The CDR3 sequence is CASSLIMTGVVPYEQYF. The DNA for the CDR3 is TGTGCCAGCAGCTTAATAATGACAGGGGTTGTTCCCTACGAGCAGTACTTC. The rearrangement links TRBV11-1 to TRBJ2-7; 8 bases match TRBD1. Trimming cost V 2 bases and J 2 bases; bases outside gene matches: 11. This CDR3 spans 17 amino acids. Per the germline V gene, CDR1 is SGHAT and CDR2 is FQDESV (reference sequence).

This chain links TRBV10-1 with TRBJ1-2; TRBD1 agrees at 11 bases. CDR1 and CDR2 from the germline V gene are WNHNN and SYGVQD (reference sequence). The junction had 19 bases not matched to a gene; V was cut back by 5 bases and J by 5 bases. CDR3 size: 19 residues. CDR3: CASSQCPGQGVPMTYGYTF. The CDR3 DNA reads TGCGCCAGCAGTCAATGTCCGGGACAGGGGGTCCCGATGACTTATGGCTACACCTTC.

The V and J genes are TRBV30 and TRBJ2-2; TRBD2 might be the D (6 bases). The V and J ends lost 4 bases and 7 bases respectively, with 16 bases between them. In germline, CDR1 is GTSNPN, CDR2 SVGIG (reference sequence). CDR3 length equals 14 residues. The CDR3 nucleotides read TGTGCCTGGAACCTGCGGAGGGATGGCGGGGAGCTGTTTTTT. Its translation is CAWNLRRDGGELFF.

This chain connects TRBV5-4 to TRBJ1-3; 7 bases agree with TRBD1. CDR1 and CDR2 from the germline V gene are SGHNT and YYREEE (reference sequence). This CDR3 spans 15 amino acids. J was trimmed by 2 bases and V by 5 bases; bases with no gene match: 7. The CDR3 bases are TGTGCCAGCAGGGCCGGGACAGAGCCTGGAAACACCATATATTTT. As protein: CASRAGTEPGNTIYF. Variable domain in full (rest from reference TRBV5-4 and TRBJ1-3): ETGVTQSPTHLIKTRGQQVTLRCSSQSGHNTVSWYQQALGQGPQFIFQYYREEENGRGNFPPRFSGLQFPNYSSELNVNALELDDSALYLCASRAGTEPGNTIYFGEGSWLTVV.

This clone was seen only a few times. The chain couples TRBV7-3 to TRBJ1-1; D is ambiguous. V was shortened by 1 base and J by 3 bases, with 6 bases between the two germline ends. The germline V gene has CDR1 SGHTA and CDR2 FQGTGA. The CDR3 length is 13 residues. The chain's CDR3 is CASSLSGDTEAFF. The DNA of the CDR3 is TGTGCCAGCAGCTTAAGCGGAGACACTGAAGCTTTCTTT.

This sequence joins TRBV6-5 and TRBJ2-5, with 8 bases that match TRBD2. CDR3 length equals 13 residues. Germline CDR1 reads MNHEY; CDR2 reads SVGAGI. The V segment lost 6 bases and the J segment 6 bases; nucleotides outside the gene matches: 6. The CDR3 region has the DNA TGTGCCAGCAGGCCAGCGGGAGAAAAGACCCAGTACTTC. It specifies CASRPAGEKTQYF.

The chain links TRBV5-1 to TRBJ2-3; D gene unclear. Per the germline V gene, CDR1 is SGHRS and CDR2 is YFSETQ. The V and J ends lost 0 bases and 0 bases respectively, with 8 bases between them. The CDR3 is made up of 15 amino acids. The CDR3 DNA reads TGCGCCAGCAGCTTGGGACTTGCTAGCACAGATACGCAGTATTTT. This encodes CASSLGLASTDTQYF.

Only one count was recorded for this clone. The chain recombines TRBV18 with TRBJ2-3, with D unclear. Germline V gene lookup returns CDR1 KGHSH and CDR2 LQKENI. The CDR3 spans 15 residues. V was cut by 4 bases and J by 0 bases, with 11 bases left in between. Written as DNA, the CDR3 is TGTGCCAGCTCACTTAGAAGGGTTAGCACAGATACGCAGTATTTT. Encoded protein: CASSLRRVSTDTQYF.

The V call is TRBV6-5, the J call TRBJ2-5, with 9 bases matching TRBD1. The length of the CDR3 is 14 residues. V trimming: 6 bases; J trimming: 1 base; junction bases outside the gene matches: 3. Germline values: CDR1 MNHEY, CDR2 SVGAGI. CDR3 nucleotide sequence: TGTGCCAGCAGAAGGGACAGGGTCCAAGAGACCCAGTACTTC. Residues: CASRRDRVQETQYF.

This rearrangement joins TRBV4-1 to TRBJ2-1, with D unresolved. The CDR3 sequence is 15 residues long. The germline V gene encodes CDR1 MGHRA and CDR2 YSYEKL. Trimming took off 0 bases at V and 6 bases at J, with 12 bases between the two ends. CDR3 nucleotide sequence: TGCGCCAGCAGCCAAGAATTTATGGAATCCAATGAGCAGTTCTTC. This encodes CASSQEFMESNEQFF.

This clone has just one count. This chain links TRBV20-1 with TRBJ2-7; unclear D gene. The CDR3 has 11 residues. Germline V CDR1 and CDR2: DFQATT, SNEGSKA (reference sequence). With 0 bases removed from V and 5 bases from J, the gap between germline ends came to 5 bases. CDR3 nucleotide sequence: TGCAGTGCTAGAGATGTGCACGAGCAGTACTTC. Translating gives CSARDVHEQYF.

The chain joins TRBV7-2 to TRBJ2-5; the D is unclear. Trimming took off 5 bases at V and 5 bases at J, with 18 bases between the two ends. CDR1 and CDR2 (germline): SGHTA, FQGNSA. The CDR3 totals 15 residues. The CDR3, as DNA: TGTGCCAGCAGCCCCACATGGCTTACCGAGGAGACCCAGTACTTC. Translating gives CASSPTWLTEETQYF.

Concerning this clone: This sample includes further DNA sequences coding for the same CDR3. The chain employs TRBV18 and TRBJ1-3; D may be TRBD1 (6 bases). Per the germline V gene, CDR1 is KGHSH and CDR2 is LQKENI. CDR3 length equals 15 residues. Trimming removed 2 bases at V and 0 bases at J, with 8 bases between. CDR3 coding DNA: TGTGCCAGCTCACCAACAGGGTTCTCTGGAAACACCATATATTTT. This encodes CASSPTGFSGNTIYF.

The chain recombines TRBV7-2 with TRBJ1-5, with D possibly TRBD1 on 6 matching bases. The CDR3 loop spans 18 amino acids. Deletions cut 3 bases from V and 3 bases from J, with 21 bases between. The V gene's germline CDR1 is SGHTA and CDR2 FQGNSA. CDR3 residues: CASSFINPGGHVNQPQHF. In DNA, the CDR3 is TGTGCCAGCAGCTTTATCAACCCGGGGGGACACGTCAATCAGCCCCAGCATTTT. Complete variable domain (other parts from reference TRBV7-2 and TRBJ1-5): GAGVSQSPSNKVTEKGKDVELRCDPISGHTALYWYRQSLGQGLEFLIYFQGNSAPDKSGLPSDRFSAERTGGSVSTLTIQRTQQEDSAVYLCASSFINPGGHVNQPQHFGDGTRLSIL.

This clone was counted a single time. As DNA, the CDR3 is TGTGCCAGCAGCTTAGTCGGACTAGCGGGAGGAGAGACCCAGTACTTC. Translation gives CASSLVGLAGGETQYF. V gene TRBV7-9 combines with J gene TRBJ2-5, with 14 bases fitting TRBD2. The CDR3 length is 16 residues. Unmatched junction bases numbered 2, after V lost 1 base and J lost 4 bases. Germline V gives CDR1 SEHNR, CDR2 FQNEAQ (reference sequence).

The CDR3 sequence is CASSFSRKDSPLHF. Here the CDR3 DNA reads TGTGCCAGCAGCTTTAGCAGAAAAGATTCACCCCTCCACTTT. The chain has TRBV5-6 and TRBJ1-6, with D unclear. CDR1 and CDR2 (germline): SGHDT, YYEEEE. V was cut by 2 bases and J by 8 bases, with 11 bases left in between. The CDR3 runs to 14 residues.

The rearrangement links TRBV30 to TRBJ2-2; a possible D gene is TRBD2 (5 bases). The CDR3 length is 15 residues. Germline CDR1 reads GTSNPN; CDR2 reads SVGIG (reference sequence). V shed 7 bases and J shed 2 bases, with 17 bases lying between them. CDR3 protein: CASLPLGVNTGELFF. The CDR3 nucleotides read TGTGCCTCCCTTCCCCTGGGAGTAAACACCGGGGAGCTGTTTTTT.

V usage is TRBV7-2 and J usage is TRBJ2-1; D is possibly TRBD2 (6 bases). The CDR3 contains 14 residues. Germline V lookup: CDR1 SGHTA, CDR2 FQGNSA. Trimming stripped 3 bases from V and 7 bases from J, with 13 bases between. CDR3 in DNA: TGTGCCAGCAGCTTTTCGGGGGTTCGTAATGAGCAGTTCTTC. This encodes CASSFSGVRNEQFF.

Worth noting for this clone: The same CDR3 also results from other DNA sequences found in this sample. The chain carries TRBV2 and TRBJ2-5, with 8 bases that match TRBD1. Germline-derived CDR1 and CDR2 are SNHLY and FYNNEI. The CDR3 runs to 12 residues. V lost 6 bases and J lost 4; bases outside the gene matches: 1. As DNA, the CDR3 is TGTGCCAGCAGAGGGACAGGAGAGACCCAGTACTTC. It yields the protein CASRGTGETQYF.

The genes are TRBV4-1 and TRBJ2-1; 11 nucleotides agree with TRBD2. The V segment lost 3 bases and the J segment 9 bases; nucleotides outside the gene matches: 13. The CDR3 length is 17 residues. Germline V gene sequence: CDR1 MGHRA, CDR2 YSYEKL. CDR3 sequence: CASSQTGTSGDLSEQFF. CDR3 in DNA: TGCGCCAGCAGCCAGACCGGGACTAGCGGAGATCTCAGTGAGCAGTTCTTC.

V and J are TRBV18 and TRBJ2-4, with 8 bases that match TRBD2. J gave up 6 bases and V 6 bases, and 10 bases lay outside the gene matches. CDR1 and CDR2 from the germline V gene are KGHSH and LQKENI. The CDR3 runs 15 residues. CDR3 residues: CASSGSGSDGNIQYF. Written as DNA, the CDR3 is TGTGCCAGCTCTGGAAGCGGGAGTGACGGAAACATTCAGTACTTC. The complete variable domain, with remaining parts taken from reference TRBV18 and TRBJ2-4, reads NAGVMQNPRHLVRRRGQEARLRCSPMKGHSHVYWYRQLPEEGLKFMVYLQKENIIDESGMPKERFSAEFPKEGPSILRIQQVVRGDSAAYFCASSGSGSDGNIQYFGAGTRLSVL.

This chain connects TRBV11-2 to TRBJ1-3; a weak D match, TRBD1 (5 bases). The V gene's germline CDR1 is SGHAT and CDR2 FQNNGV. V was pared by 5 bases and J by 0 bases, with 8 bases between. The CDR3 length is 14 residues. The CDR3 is CASSQQDSGNTIYF. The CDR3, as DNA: TGTGCCAGCAGCCAACAGGACTCTGGAAACACCATATATTTT.

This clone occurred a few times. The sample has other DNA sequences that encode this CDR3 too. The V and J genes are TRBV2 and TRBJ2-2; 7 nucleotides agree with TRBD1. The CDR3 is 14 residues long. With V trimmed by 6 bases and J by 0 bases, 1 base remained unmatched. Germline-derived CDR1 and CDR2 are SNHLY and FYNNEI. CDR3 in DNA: TGTGCCAGCAGCACAGGGGCGAACACCGGGGAGCTGTTTTTT. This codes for CASSTGANTGELFF.